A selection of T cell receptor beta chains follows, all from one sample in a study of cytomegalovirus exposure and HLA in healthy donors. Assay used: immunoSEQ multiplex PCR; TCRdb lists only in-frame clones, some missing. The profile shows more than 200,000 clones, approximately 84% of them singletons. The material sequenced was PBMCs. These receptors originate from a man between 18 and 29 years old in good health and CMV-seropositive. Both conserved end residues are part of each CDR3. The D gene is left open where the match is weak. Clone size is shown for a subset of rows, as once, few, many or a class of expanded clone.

CDR3: CASRSFEGSEQFF; DNA: TGTGCCAGCAGATCCTTTGAGGGTAGTGAGCAGTTCTTC; V: TRBV6-5; size: NA; D: NA; J: TRBJ2-1
CDR3: CASMRRSSGNTIYF; DNA: TGTGCCAGCATGAGACGGAGCTCTGGAAACACCATATATTTT; V: TRBV6-1; size: NA; D: NA; J: TRBJ1-3
CDR3: CASTSFEWTPKGGRYTF; DNA: TGTGCCAGCACCTCCTTTGAATGGACGCCCAAGGGCGGCCGCTACACCTTC; V: TRBV5-5; size: few; D: NA; J: TRBJ1-2
CDR3: CASSIRESSYEQYF; DNA: TGTGCCAGCAGCATTCGGGAAAGCTCCTACGAGCAGTACTTC; V: TRBV7-6; size: NA; D: NA; J: TRBJ2-7
CDR3: CASSLGEAGELFF; DNA: TGTGCCAGCAGCTTGGGGGAAGCCGGGGAGCTGTTTTTT; V: TRBV7-6; size: NA; D: NA; J: TRBJ2-2
CDR3: CASTTLGGGLNTEAFF; DNA: TGTGCCAGTACCACCCTCGGAGGGGGATTGAACACTGAAGCTTTCTTT; V: TRBV19; size: NA; D: NA; J: TRBJ1-1
CDR3: CATSDQDTDTQYF; DNA: TGTGCCACCAGCGACCAAGACACAGATACGCAGTATTTT; V: TRBV15; size: once; D: NA; J: TRBJ2-3
CDR3: CATKGDRVNQPQHF; DNA: TGTGCCACCAAGGGGGACAGGGTCAATCAACCCCAGCATTTT; V: TRBV2; size: NA; D: TRBD1; J: TRBJ1-5
CDR3: CASSPRGQSVYEQYF; DNA: TGTGCCAGCAGTCCGCGCGGACAGTCTGTTTACGAGCAGTACTTC; V: TRBV6-5; size: once; D: NA; J: TRBJ2-7
CDR3: CASSLGTGRMNTEAFF; DNA: TGTGCCAGCAGCTTAGGGACAGGGAGGATGAACACTGAAGCTTTCTTT; V: TRBV11-2; size: NA; D: TRBD1; J: TRBJ1-1
CDR3: CASSYYSQGVNSGANVLTF; DNA: TGCGCCAGCAGCTATTATAGCCAGGGCGTCAACTCTGGGGCCAACGTCCTGACTTTC; V: TRBV5-1; size: NA; D: NA; J: TRBJ2-6
CDR3: CASSQGTSLSYEQYF; DNA: TGTGCCAGCAGCCAAGGGACTTCCCTCTCCTACGAGCAGTACTTC; V: TRBV5-4; size: few; D: NA; J: TRBJ2-7
CDR3: CASSPGAYSNQPQHF; DNA: TGTGCCAGCAGTCCGGGAGCATATAGCAATCAGCCCCAGCATTTT; V: TRBV28; size: few; D: NA; J: TRBJ1-5
CDR3: CSVGMRGRSNEKLFF; DNA: TGCAGCGTCGGAATGCGGGGGAGGAGTAATGAAAAACTGTTTTTT; V: TRBV29-1; size: NA; D: NA; J: TRBJ1-4
CDR3: CASRPGQGVQPQHF; DNA: TGTGCCAGCAGGCCGGGACAGGGAGTTCAGCCCCAGCATTTT; V: TRBV6-5; size: NA; D: TRBD1; J: TRBJ1-5
CDR3: CASSVSGNTIYF; DNA: TGTGCCAGCAGCGTTTCCGGAAACACCATATATTTT; V: TRBV9; size: NA; D: NA; J: TRBJ1-3
CDR3: CASSLAGFGTEAFF; DNA: TGTGCCAGCAGCTTAGCAGGGTTCGGCACTGAAGCTTTCTTT; V: TRBV7-2; size: few; D: NA; J: TRBJ1-1
CDR3: CASGVVTGTYEQYF; DNA: TGTGCCAGCGGGGTCGTGACCGGGACGTACGAGCAGTACTTC; V: TRBV6-1; size: NA; D: NA; J: TRBJ2-7
CDR3: CASSFISSYNEQFF; DNA: TGTGCCAGCAGTTTTATCAGCTCCTACAATGAGCAGTTCTTC; V: TRBV27; size: NA; D: NA; J: TRBJ2-1
CDR3: CASSPTVMAGVEAFF; DNA: TGTGCCAGCAGTCCCACCGTGATGGCGGGGGTTGAAGCTTTCTTT; V: TRBV27; size: NA; D: NA; J: TRBJ1-1
CDR3: CAVGTGLDNEQFF; DNA: TGTGCCGTTGGGACAGGGCTCGACAATGAGCAGTTCTTC; V: TRBV10-3; size: NA; D: TRBD1; J: TRBJ2-1
CDR3: CASSFSSGRAGETQYF; DNA: TGTGCCAGCAGCTTTTCTAGCGGGAGGGCCGGGGAGACCCAGTACTTC; V: TRBV7-2; size: NA; D: TRBD2; J: TRBJ2-5
CDR3: CASSPGTFWHTGELFF; DNA: TGTGCCAGCAGTCCGGGGACTTTTTGGCACACCGGGGAGCTGTTTTTT; V: TRBV27; size: many; D: NA; J: TRBJ2-2
CDR3: CASSYYRARGDTQYF; DNA: TGTGCCAGCAGCTACTATAGGGCCCGAGGAGATACGCAGTATTTT; V: TRBV6-5; size: NA; D: NA; J: TRBJ2-3
CDR3: CASSETAANYGYTF; DNA: TGTGCCAGCAGCGAGACAGCGGCTAACTATGGCTACACCTTC; V: TRBV6-1; size: NA; D: NA; J: TRBJ1-2
CDR3: CASSLTSGAQETQYF; DNA: TGTGCCAGCAGCTTGACTAGCGGTGCGCAAGAGACCCAGTACTTC; V: TRBV7-9; size: NA; D: TRBD2; J: TRBJ2-5
CDR3: CASSLYPGLATEQFF; DNA: TGTGCCAGCAGCTTGTATCCGGGACTAGCCACGGAGCAGTTCTTC; V: TRBV7-3; size: NA; D: TRBD2; J: TRBJ2-1
CDR3: CSVPGTSGAYQETQYF; DNA: TGCAGCGTTCCCGGGACTAGCGGAGCGTACCAAGAGACCCAGTACTTC; V: TRBV29-1; size: NA; D: TRBD2; J: TRBJ2-5
CDR3: CASSEYKGTEAFF; DNA: TGTGCCAGCAGTGAATATAAGGGAACTGAAGCTTTCTTT; V: TRBV2; size: NA; D: NA; J: TRBJ1-1
CDR3: CASSLGQGSNQPQHF; DNA: TGCGCCAGCAGCTTGGGGCAGGGGAGCAATCAGCCCCAGCATTTT; V: TRBV5-1; size: NA; D: NA; J: TRBJ1-5
CDR3: CAISVYRTVNTEAFF; DNA: TGTGCCATCAGTGTATATAGGACGGTGAACACTGAAGCTTTCTTT; V: TRBV10-3; size: NA; D: NA; J: TRBJ1-1
CDR3: CATSRDMGEGVSNYNEQFF; DNA: TGTGCCACCAGCAGAGATATGGGAGAGGGAGTTTCGAATTACAATGAGCAGTTCTTC; V: TRBV15; size: NA; D: NA; J: TRBJ2-1
CDR3: CASSNSGGTEAFF; DNA: TGTGCCAGCAGTAACTCAGGCGGTACTGAAGCTTTCTTT; V: TRBV6-1; size: once; D: NA; J: TRBJ1-1
CDR3: CASSFWGGETQYF; DNA: TGTGCCAGCAGCTTTTGGGGTGGGGAGACCCAGTACTTC; V: TRBV5-6; size: NA; D: NA; J: TRBJ2-5
CDR3: CASSLDRVLSEQYF; DNA: TGTGCCAGCAGCTTGGACAGGGTTTTGAGCGAGCAGTACTTC; V: TRBV27; size: once; D: TRBD1; J: TRBJ2-7
CDR3: CASSLGGTYGYTF; DNA: TGTGCCAGCAGCTTAGGCGGCACCTATGGCTACACCTTC; V: TRBV5-4; size: many; D: NA; J: TRBJ1-2
CDR3: CASSLGIAYNEQFF; DNA: TGTGCCAGCAGCTTAGGGATAGCCTACAATGAGCAGTTCTTC; V: TRBV11-2; size: NA; D: NA; J: TRBJ2-1
CDR3: CASSLALNLNGYTF; DNA: TGTGCCAGCAGCTTAGCTCTGAACTTAAACGGCTACACCTTC; V: TRBV7-9; size: NA; D: NA; J: TRBJ1-2
CDR3: CALKGGISGNTIYF; DNA: TGTGCCCTTAAGGGCGGCATCTCTGGAAACACCATATATTTT; V: TRBV2; size: NA; D: NA; J: TRBJ1-3
CDR3: CASSYPGVGNTEAFF; DNA: TGTGCCAGCAGTTACCCCGGGGTAGGGAACACTGAAGCTTTCTTT; V: TRBV6-6; size: few; D: NA; J: TRBJ1-1
CDR3: CASCLWIGDCQPQHF; DNA: TGTGCCAGCTGCCTGTGGATTGGTGATTGTCAGCCCCAGCATTTT; V: TRBV5-6; size: NA; D: NA; J: TRBJ1-5
CDR3: CASSAPGQGKGYTF; DNA: TGTGCCAGCAGTGCGCCAGGACAGGGAAAAGGCTACACCTTC; V: TRBV27; size: NA; D: TRBD1; J: TRBJ1-2
CDR3: CASSLGQNPYEQYF; DNA: TGCGCCAGCAGCTTGGGGCAGAACCCCTACGAGCAGTACTTC; V: TRBV5-1; size: NA; D: NA; J: TRBJ2-7
CDR3: CASSSAGTVYEQYF; DNA: TGTGCCAGCAGCTCTGCGGGGACAGTATACGAGCAGTACTTC; V: TRBV5-6; size: NA; D: NA; J: TRBJ2-7
CDR3: CASSPRPSSGSYNEQFF; DNA: TGTGCCAGCAGCCCCAGACCTTCCTCGGGCTCCTACAATGAGCAGTTCTTC; V: TRBV7-9; size: NA; D: NA; J: TRBJ2-1
CDR3: CATGGKTGLIYEQYF; DNA: TGTGCCACTGGAGGGAAGACGGGACTTATCTACGAGCAGTACTTC; V: TRBV21-1; size: NA; D: NA; J: TRBJ2-7
CDR3: CASSGENSGSHGELFF; DNA: TGTGCCAGCAGCGGGGAAAATAGCGGGAGCCACGGGGAGCTGTTTTTT; V: TRBV13; size: NA; D: TRBD2; J: TRBJ2-2
CDR3: CSVAPWGNNEQFF; DNA: TGCAGCGTGGCCCCCTGGGGGAACAATGAGCAGTTCTTC; V: TRBV29-1; size: NA; D: NA; J: TRBJ2-1
CDR3: CAWNGYTEAFF; DNA: TGTGCCTGGAACGGGTACACTGAAGCTTTCTTT; V: TRBV30; size: NA; D: NA; J: TRBJ1-1
CDR3: CAWKDSTENAEAFF; DNA: TGTGCCTGGAAGGACTCTACAGAAAACGCTGAAGCTTTCTTT; V: TRBV30; size: NA; D: NA; J: TRBJ1-1